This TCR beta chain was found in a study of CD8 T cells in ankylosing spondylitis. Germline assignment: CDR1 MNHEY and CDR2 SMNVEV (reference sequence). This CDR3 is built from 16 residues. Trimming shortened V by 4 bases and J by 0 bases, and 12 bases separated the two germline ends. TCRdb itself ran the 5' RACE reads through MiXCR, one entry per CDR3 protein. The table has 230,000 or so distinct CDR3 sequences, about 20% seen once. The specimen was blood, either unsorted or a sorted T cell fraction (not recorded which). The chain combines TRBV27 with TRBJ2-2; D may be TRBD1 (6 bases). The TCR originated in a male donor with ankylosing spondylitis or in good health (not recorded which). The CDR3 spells CASSSPDRANTGELFF. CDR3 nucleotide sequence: TGTGCCAGCAGTTCCCCGGACAGAGCGAACACCGGGGAGCTGTTTTTT.